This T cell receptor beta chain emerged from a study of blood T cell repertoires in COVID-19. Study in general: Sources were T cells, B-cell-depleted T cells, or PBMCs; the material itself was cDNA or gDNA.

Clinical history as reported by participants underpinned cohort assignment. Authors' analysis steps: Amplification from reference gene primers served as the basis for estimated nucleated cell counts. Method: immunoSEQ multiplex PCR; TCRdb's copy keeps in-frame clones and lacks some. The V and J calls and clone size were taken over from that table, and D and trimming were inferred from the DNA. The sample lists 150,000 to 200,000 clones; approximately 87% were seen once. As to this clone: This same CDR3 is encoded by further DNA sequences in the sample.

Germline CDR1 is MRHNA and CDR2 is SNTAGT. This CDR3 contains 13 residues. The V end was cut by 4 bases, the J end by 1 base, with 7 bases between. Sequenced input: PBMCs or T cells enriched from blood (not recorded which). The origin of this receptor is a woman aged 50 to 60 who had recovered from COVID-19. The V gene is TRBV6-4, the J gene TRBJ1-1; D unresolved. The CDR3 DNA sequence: TGTGCCAGCAGTGCGGAGGGGAACACTGAAGCTTTCTTT. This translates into CASSAEGNTEAFF.